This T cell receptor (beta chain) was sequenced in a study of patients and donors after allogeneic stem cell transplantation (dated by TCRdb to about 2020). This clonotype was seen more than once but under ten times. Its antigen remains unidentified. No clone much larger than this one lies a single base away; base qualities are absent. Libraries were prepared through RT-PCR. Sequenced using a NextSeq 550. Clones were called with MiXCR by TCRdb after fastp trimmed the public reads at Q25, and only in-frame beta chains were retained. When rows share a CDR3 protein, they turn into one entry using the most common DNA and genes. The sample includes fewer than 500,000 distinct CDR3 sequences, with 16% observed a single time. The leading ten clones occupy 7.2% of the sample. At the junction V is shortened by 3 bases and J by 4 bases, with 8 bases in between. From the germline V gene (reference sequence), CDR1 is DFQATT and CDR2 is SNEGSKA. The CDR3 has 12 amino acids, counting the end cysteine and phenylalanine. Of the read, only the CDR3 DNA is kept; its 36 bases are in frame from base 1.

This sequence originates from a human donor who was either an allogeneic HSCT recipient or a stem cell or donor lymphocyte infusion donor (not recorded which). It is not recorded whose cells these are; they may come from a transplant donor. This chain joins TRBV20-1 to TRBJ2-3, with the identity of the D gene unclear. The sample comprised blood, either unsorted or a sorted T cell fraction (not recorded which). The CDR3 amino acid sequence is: CSASRSPDTQYF. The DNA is TGCAGTGCTAGTAGGTCACCAGATACGCAGTATTTT.